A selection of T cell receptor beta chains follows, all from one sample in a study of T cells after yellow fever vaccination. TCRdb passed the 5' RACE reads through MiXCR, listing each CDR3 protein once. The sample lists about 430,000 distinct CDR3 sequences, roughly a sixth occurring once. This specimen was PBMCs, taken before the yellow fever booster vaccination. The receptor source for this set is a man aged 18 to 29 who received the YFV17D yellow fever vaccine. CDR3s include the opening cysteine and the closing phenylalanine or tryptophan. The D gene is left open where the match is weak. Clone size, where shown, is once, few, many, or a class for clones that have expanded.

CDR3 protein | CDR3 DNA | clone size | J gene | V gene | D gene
CASSRQGKNYGYTF | TGTGCCAGCAGCCGACAGGGGAAAAACTATGGCTACACCTTC | . | TRBJ1-2 | TRBV6-6 | TRBD1
CASSLARVRDEQFF | TGTGCCAGCAGCTTAGCAAGGGTTAGGGATGAGCAGTTCTTC | . | TRBJ2-1 | TRBV11-2 | .
CASAGATQYF | TGTGCCAGTGCCGGAGCGACCCAGTACTTC | few | TRBJ2-5 | TRBV27 | .
CASSQESRSAEQYF | TGCGCCAGCAGCCAAGAAAGTCGATCGGCCGAGCAGTACTTC | . | TRBJ2-7 | TRBV4-3 | .
CASSPGTRMSGGNTIYF | TGCGCCAGCAGCCCCGGGACCCGAATGTCGGGGGGAAACACCATATATTTT | . | TRBJ1-3 | TRBV4-3 | .
CASSQDAGYGYTF | TGTGCCAGCAGCCAAGATGCCGGCTATGGCTACACCTTC | . | TRBJ1-2 | TRBV14 | .
CSARDRKGVSYNEQFF | TGCAGTGCTAGAGATAGGAAAGGGGTCTCCTACAATGAGCAGTTCTTC | many | TRBJ2-1 | TRBV20-1 | .
CAINDREANYGYTF | TGTGCCATCAACGACAGGGAAGCTAACTATGGCTACACCTTC | few | TRBJ1-2 | TRBV10-3 | TRBD1
CASSRWGQGDPGELFF | TGTGCCAGCAGCCGATGGGGACAGGGGGACCCCGGGGAGCTGTTTTTT | few | TRBJ2-2 | TRBV28 | TRBD1
CASTGTLYTGELFF | TGTGCCAGCACCGGGACCTTATACACCGGGGAGCTGTTTTTT | few | TRBJ2-2 | TRBV6-1 | .
CASSINDIYYNEQFF | TGTGCCAGCAGCATAAACGACATCTACTACAATGAGCAGTTCTTC | . | TRBJ2-1 | TRBV28 | .
CASSGAGTAEEKLFF | TGTGCCAGCAGCGGCGCCGGGACAGCAGAAGAAAAACTGTTTTTT | few | TRBJ1-4 | TRBV5-6 | TRBD1
CASSLNQDGELFF | TGTGCCAGCAGCTTAAATCAGGACGGGGAGCTGTTTTTT | few | TRBJ2-2 | TRBV11-2 | .
CATSDPLLGQGPPGSNQPQHF | TGTGCCACCAGTGATCCTTTACTCGGACAGGGGCCACCGGGGAGCAATCAGCCCCAGCATTTT | . | TRBJ1-5 | TRBV24-1 | TRBD1
CASRGARSTDTQYF | TGTGCCAGCCGGGGGGCTCGTAGCACAGATACGCAGTATTTT | few | TRBJ2-3 | TRBV2 | .
CASSTHPRGTGGFNEQFF | TGTGCCAGCAGCACGCACCCCAGGGGGACAGGGGGTTTCAATGAGCAGTTCTTC | few | TRBJ2-1 | TRBV9 | TRBD1
CASSHSTGGNEQFF | TGTGCCAGTAGTCACAGCACAGGGGGCAATGAGCAGTTCTTC | few | TRBJ2-1 | TRBV19 | TRBD1